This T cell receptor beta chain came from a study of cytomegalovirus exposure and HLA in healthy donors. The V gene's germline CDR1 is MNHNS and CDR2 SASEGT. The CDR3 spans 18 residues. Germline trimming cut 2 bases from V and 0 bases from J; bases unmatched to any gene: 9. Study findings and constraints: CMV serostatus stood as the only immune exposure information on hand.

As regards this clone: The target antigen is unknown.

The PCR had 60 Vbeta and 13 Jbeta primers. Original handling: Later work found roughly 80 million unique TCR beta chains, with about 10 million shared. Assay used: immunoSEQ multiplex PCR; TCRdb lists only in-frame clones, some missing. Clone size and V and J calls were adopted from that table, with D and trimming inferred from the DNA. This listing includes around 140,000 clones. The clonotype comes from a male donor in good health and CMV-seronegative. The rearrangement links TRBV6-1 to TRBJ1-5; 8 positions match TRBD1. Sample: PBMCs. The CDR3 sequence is CASSEIGTGSYSNQPQHF. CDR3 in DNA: TGTGCCAGCAGTGAAATTGGGACAGGATCATATAGCAATCAGCCCCAGCATTTT.